This T cell receptor (beta chain) was identified in a study of vaccination and CD4 T cells after COVID-19. The assay that was used to sequence DNA from cultured CD4+ T cells was the Oncomine TCR Beta short-read assay. Genomic DNA was isolated from CD4+ T cells that had been cultured. TCRdb called the PCR reads again in MiXCR, with one record for every CDR3 protein. The data hold 20,000 to 25,000 distinct CDR3 sequences, with 40% to 50% observed a single time. Trimming took 6 bases from V and 3 from J; bases not matched to a gene: 7. Germline-derived CDR1 and CDR2 are SNHLY and FYNNEI. The CDR3 has 15 residues. Treatment noted: roughly ten-day PBMC culture with coronavirus spike peptide pools or control peptides (ViraFEST assay). With regard to this clonotype: The antigen is not known.

The sequence was collected from a human donor who received a COVID-19 vaccine. Sequencing was performed on CD4+ T cells from blood, cultured in vitro, taken before SARS-CoV-2 vaccination. The rearrangement uses TRBV2 and TRBJ1-5; 8 nucleotides match TRBD1. The CDR3 spells CASSVGTGTNQPQHF. The CDR3 bases are TGTGCCAGCAGCGTAGGGACAGGCACCAATCAGCCCCAGCATTTT.